The 30 T cell receptor beta chains reported below all come from one sample, sequenced in a study of response to subunit inactivated influenza vaccine. TCRdb ran MiXCR on the RT-PCR reads and lists one entry per CDR3 protein. The sample consists of more than 450,000 distinct CDR3 sequences, 12% of them appearing once. This material consisted of PBMCs from blood, taken on the day of vaccination. The receptor source for this set is a man aged 45-65 years who received an inactivated influenza vaccine.

This clonotype was seen a handful of times. The J gene is TRBJ2-5, the V gene TRBV4-1; 8 nucleotides match TRBD1. Losses at the gene ends were 4 bases for V and 0 bases for J; bases not matched to a gene: 4. Germline lookup yields CDR1 MGHRA and CDR2 YSYEKL. CDR3 length: 15 amino acids. The chain's CDR3 is CASSRGQGHQETQYF. DNA for the CDR3: TGCGCCAGCAGCCGAGGACAGGGCCACCAAGAGACCCAGTACTTC.

In its sample, this clonotype was seen many times. The chain employs TRBV5-1 and TRBJ2-3; TRBD1 matches 12 bases. This CDR3 contains 15 residues. Germline V gene sequence: CDR1 SGHRS, CDR2 YFSETQ. The V and J ends lost 3 bases and 6 bases, in that order; junction bases with no gene match: 5. The chain's CDR3 is CASSSGTGGQDTQYF. The CDR3 DNA reads as TGCGCCAGCAGCTCCGGGACAGGGGGCCAGGATACGCAGTATTTT.

This clonotype was counted between two and nine times. This rearrangement joins TRBV29-1 to TRBJ2-3; D may be TRBD2 (6 bases). Germline CDR1 reads SQVTM; CDR2 reads ANQGSEA. The CDR3 extends over 14 amino acids. The ends were cut back, 7 bases at V and 2 bases at J, with 16 bases in the middle. The CDR3 is CSARGGLITDTQYF. The CDR3 DNA follows: TGCAGCGCCCGAGGAGGACTAATCACAGATACGCAGTATTTT.

The J gene is TRBJ2-1, the V gene TRBV4-1, with D possibly being TRBD1 (6 bases). Germline V gene lookup returns CDR1 MGHRA and CDR2 YSYEKL. The ends were cut back, 5 bases at V and 5 bases at J, with 25 bases in the middle. The CDR3 totals 18 residues. This chain's CDR3 is CASSLVRTGTTNHNEQFF. CDR3 bases: TGCGCCAGCAGCTTAGTCCGGACCGGGACAACTAACCACAATGAGCAGTTCTTC.

This clonotype has more than one count but fewer than ten. V and J are TRBV29-1 and TRBJ1-4; D remains ambiguous. CDR3 length: 12 amino acids. The germline gives CDR1 SQVTM, CDR2 ANQGSEA. V dropped 7 bases and J dropped 5 bases, with 11 bases sitting between them. CDR3 coding DNA: TGCAGCGCTGCAGTCGAAAATGAAAAACTGTTTTTT. Translated: CSAAVENEKLFF.

This clonotype was seen at least ten times. The V call is TRBV29-1, the J call TRBJ2-1, with 7 bases that match TRBD1. The germline gives CDR1 SQVTM, CDR2 ANQGSEA. V gave up 6 bases and J gave up 9 bases; unmatched junction bases: 17. The CDR3 is 15 amino acids. The DNA of the CDR3 is TGCAGCGTGGAATCTCGGACAGGTTCAACGGGTGAGCAGTTCTTC. Its protein is CSVESRTGSTGEQFF.

The chain combines TRBV9 with TRBJ2-1; 10 bases agree with TRBD2. Germline CDR1 SGDLS, CDR2 YYNGEE. Trimming at V came to 3 bases and at J to 4 bases, leaving 7 bases not matched to a gene. CDR3 length: 16 residues. The CDR3 DNA reads as TGTGCCAGCAGCGCCTCAAGCGGGGGGGCATACAATGAGCAGTTCTTC. Protein: CASSASSGGAYNEQFF.

The J gene is TRBJ2-2, the V gene TRBV2; a weak D match, TRBD2 (5 bases). This CDR3 spans 14 amino acids. V lost 2 bases and J lost 4, with 8 bases in between. CDR1 is SNHLY and CDR2 is FYNNEI in the germline V gene. In DNA, the CDR3 is TGTGCCAGCAGTGAAATTCGGGGCACCGGGGAGCTGTTTTTT. It yields the protein CASSEIRGTGELFF.

In its sample, this clonotype was seen many times. The gene calls are TRBV6-1 and TRBJ2-7; D may be TRBD1 or TRBD2 (5 bases each). CDR3 size: 16 residues. In germline, CDR1 is MNHNS, CDR2 SASEGT. V was clipped by 8 bases and J by 3 bases, with 23 bases between them. Written as DNA, the CDR3 is TGTGCCAGCCGGGACGGATTTTTAGTCCCTTTCTACGAGCAGTACTTC. Translation gives CASRDGFLVPFYEQYF.

This clonotype has only a few counts. The chain combines TRBV7-8 with TRBJ1-1; 7 bases align to TRBD1. The CDR3 is made up of 15 amino acids. The V gene's germline CDR1 is SGHVS and CDR2 FQNEAQ. Trimming took 2 bases from V and 5 from J; bases not matched to a gene: 8. Here the CDR3 DNA reads TGTGCCAGCAGCTTACCCCAGGGGGAAGAAACTGAAGCTTTCTTT. It specifies CASSLPQGEETEAFF.

The chain uses TRBV12-3 or TRBV12-4 and TRBJ2-3; 8 positions agree with TRBD2. V trimming: 1 base; J trimming: 14 bases; junction bases outside the gene matches: 11. This CDR3 has 14 residues. The CDR3 DNA is TGTGCCAGCAGTTTAGGCATAGCGGGAACAAGAATGTATTTT. The encoded protein is CASSLGIAGTRMYF.

The J gene is TRBJ2-3, the V gene TRBV3-1; 11 nucleotides align to TRBD1. The CDR3 is 16 residues long. Germline lookup yields CDR1 LGHDT and CDR2 YNNKEL (reference sequence). The junction had 11 bases not matched to a gene; V was cut back by 4 bases and J by 8 bases. The chain's CDR3 is CASSPFRDRGARTQYF. The CDR3 nucleotides read TGTGCCAGCAGCCCCTTCCGGGACAGGGGGGCGCGTACGCAGTATTTT.

The rearrangement links TRBV7-2 to TRBJ2-5; unclear D gene. The CDR3 spans 14 residues. Germline loops: CDR1 SGHTA, CDR2 FQGNSA. V gave up 1 base and J gave up 5 bases, with 11 bases separating them. CDR3 amino acids: CASSLVPRGETQYF. Written as DNA, the CDR3 is TGTGCCAGCAGCTTAGTCCCGCGTGGGGAGACCCAGTACTTC.

This clonotype was counted only a few times. V gene TRBV12-3 or TRBV12-4 combines with J gene TRBJ2-1; 10 bases match TRBD1. J lost 4 bases, V lost 6 bases, and 6 bases had no gene match. This CDR3 is 15 amino acids long. Written as DNA, the CDR3 is TGTGCCAGCAGCACGGACAGGGGGAAATACAATGAGCAGTTCTTC. It yields the protein CASSTDRGKYNEQFF.

This clonotype has only a few counts. The chain employs TRBV4-3 and TRBJ2-3, with D tentatively TRBD1 (5 bases). V was shortened by 4 bases and J by 5 bases, with 16 bases between the two germline ends. CDR3 length: 15 amino acids. Germline assignment: CDR1 LGHNA and CDR2 YSLEER. In DNA, the CDR3 is TGCGCCAGCAGCCCGAGCGCTGGGGCAGGAGATACGCAGTATTTT. Translating it yields CASSPSAGAGDTQYF.

CDR3 DNA: TGCAGTGCTAAGGACGTCGAGAGGGCCTACGAGCAGTACTTC. Its protein is CSAKDVERAYEQYF. The chain combines TRBV20-1 with TRBJ2-7, with a weak D call TRBD2 (5 bases). V shed 4 bases and J shed 2 bases, with 15 bases lying between them. CDR1 is DFQATT and CDR2 is SNEGSKA in the germline V gene (reference sequence). This CDR3 is 14 amino acids long.

This clonotype was counted ten times or more. The rearrangement joins TRBV2 to TRBJ2-1, with 9 bases fitting TRBD1. This CDR3 has 16 residues. Germline CDR1 is SNHLY and CDR2 is FYNNEI. V lost 6 bases, J lost 0 bases, and 6 bases stayed unmatched. Here the CDR3 reads CASRRGQGTSYNEQFF. The CDR3 DNA reads as TGTGCCAGCAGAAGGGGACAGGGAACCTCCTACAATGAGCAGTTCTTC. Based on the CDR3 plus reference TRBV2 and TRBJ2-1, the full variable domain is EPEVTQTPSHQVTQMGQEVILRCVPISNHLYFYWYRQILGQKVEFLVSFYNNEISEKSEIFDDQFSVERPDGSNFTLKIRSTKLEDSAMYFCASRRGQGTSYNEQFFGPGTRLTVL.

This clonotype was found many times. The V call is TRBV4-1, the J call TRBJ2-1; the D gene is possibly TRBD1 (5 bases). The CDR3 is made up of 15 amino acids. V was pared by 4 bases and J by 3 bases, with 13 bases between. Germline V CDR1 and CDR2: MGHRA, YSYEKL. CDR3 nucleotide sequence: TGCGCCAGCAGCCGCCTCGACAGATACTACAATGAGCAGTTCTTC. Translating gives CASSRLDRYYNEQFF.

Remarks on this clonotype: This may stem from a read error, because a much larger clone lies one nucleotide away. This sequence joins TRBV10-3 and TRBJ2-3, with a possible D match to TRBD2 (7 bases). Germline-derived CDR1 and CDR2 are ENHRY and SYGVKD. The CDR3 extends over 15 amino acids. The CDR3 coding sequence is TGTGCCATCAGTGAGTCGGGGGGGCTCACATATACGCAGTATTTT. Translated, it gives CAISESGGLTYTQYF.

Of note for this clonotype: Germline and junction disagree at one end, which may indicate a read error. The chain links TRBV5-1 to TRBJ2-3, with TRBD1 matching over 10 bases. Germline lookup yields CDR1 SGHRS and CDR2 YFSETQ. The CDR3 is made up of 14 amino acids. The CDR3 DNA follows: TGCGCCAGCAGCTCAGGACAGGGGGGTGATACGCAGTCTTTT. The encoded protein is CASSSGQGGDTQSF.

The V and J genes are TRBV12-3 or TRBV12-4 and TRBJ2-7; D perhaps matches TRBD1 (5 bases). This CDR3 region has 12 residues. V lost 6 bases and J lost 4, with 10 bases in between. In nucleotides, the CDR3 is TGTGCCAGCAGCGTCAGGGTTTACGAGCAGTACTTC. This gives the protein CASSVRVYEQYF.

This clonotype was observed a single time. This sequence joins TRBV4-2 and TRBJ2-7, with TRBD1 matching over 8 bases. J was trimmed by 5 bases and V by 1 base; bases with no gene match: 7. CDR3 length: 15 amino acids. Germline CDR1 and CDR2: LGHNA and YNFKEQ. CDR3 bases: TGTGCCAGCAGCCAAGCAGAGACAGGGGCCAACGAGCAGTACTTC. It codes for CASSQAETGANEQYF.

This clonotype has at least ten counts. The chain carries TRBV28 and TRBJ2-5; D may be TRBD1 (5 bases). Germline CDR1 is MDHEN and CDR2 is SYDVKM. This CDR3 spans 16 amino acids. V was shortened by 2 bases and J by 5 bases, with 18 bases between the two germline ends. The CDR3 DNA reads as TGTGCCAGCAGTTTAAGGATGACAGCCCTCTGGGAGACCCAGTACTTC. Translated: CASSLRMTALWETQYF.

This clonotype was seen more than once but under ten times. The chain links TRBV10-3 to TRBJ2-7, with TRBD1 identical over 11 bases. This CDR3 has 16 residues. From germline, CDR1 is ENHRY and CDR2 SYGVKD. V shed 6 bases, J shed 0 bases, and the junction held 7 bases outside the gene matches. The CDR3 is CAIRTSDRGLSYEQYF. The DNA for the CDR3 is TGTGCCATCAGGACCTCGGACAGGGGGCTCTCCTACGAGCAGTACTTC.

This clonotype appeared a few times. The chain is built from TRBV3-1 and TRBJ1-2, with D unclear. The CDR3 covers 13 residues. V gave up 4 bases and J gave up 2 bases, with 8 bases separating them. The V gene's germline CDR1 is LGHDT and CDR2 YNNKEL (reference sequence). CDR3 DNA sequence: TGTGCCAGCAGCCTAGGGTGGAACTATGGCTACACCTTC. Protein: CASSLGWNYGYTF.

This clonotype came up many times. The rearrangement links TRBV12-3 or TRBV12-4 to TRBJ1-1; TRBD1 aligns across 8 bases. The CDR3 runs 15 residues. Trimming at V came to 3 bases and at J to 1 base, leaving 4 bases not matched to a gene. The CDR3 spells CASSFSGTGNTEAFF. As DNA, the CDR3 is TGTGCCAGCAGTTTCTCCGGGACAGGGAACACTGAAGCTTTCTTT.

The chain is built from TRBV7-9 and TRBJ2-5; D is undetermined. CDR1 is SEHNR and CDR2 is FQNEAQ in the germline V gene (reference sequence). V was trimmed by 5 bases and J by 3 bases, leaving 13 bases between them. This CDR3 spans 14 amino acids. Written as DNA, the CDR3 is TGTGCCAGCAGCCTTCTAGGGAACGAAGAGACCCAGTACTTC. Its translation is CASSLLGNEETQYF.

This clonotype was picked up one time. The chain uses TRBV23-1 and TRBJ2-5; 12 bases are a match to TRBD2. TRBV23-1 is sorted into the ORF group, with uncertain function. The ends lost 5 bases at V and 3 bases at J; junction bases unmatched: 28. This CDR3 has 23 residues. The chain's CDR3 is CASSTKELNTSGVTSGRKETQYF. Here the CDR3 DNA reads TGCGCCAGCAGTACCAAAGAACTAAATACGTCGGGGGTGACTAGCGGGAGAAAAGAGACCCAGTACTTC.

The chain employs TRBV6-5 and TRBJ1-2; 8 bases are a match to TRBD1. This CDR3 spans 13 amino acids. Trimming removed 4 bases from V and 14 bases from J; junction bases left unmatched: 12. The germline CDR1 and CDR2 sequences are MNHEY and SVGAGI. This chain's CDR3 is CASSSGQGPPETF. The CDR3 coding sequence is TGTGCCAGCAGTTCCGGACAGGGCCCTCCTGAAACCTTC.

This clonotype was detected a few times. V is TRBV12-3 or TRBV12-4 and J is TRBJ1-1, with D perhaps TRBD1 (6 bases). V was shortened by 5 bases and J by 11 bases, with 21 bases between the two germline ends. This CDR3 is 14 amino acids long. The DNA of the CDR3 is TGTGCCAGCAGTCCCGTCAGGACAGCTCCTGGGGCTTTCTTT. Protein product: CASSPVRTAPGAFF.